These T cell receptor beta chains were read from a single sample in a study of neoadjuvant anti-PD-1 for oral cavity cancer. The method was immunoSEQ multiplex PCR; TCRdb's version includes in-frame clones alone and lacks a portion of them. The table shows some 71,000 clones, with around 88% occurring only once. The sequenced sample was PBMCs, obtained before nivolumab (anti-PD-1) treatment. These receptors originate from a person aged 35-80 years with oral cavity squamous cell carcinoma. CDR3s include the opening cysteine and the closing phenylalanine or tryptophan. The D gene is left open where the match is weak. Expanded clones get a size class; other rows say once, few or many, or leave the size out.

>-|TRBJ1-3|-|TRBV29-1|14
TGCAGCGCCTTCGGCGGGGGGTCTGGAAACACCATATATTTT
CSAFGGGSGNTIYF
>-|TRBJ2-5|-|TRBV5-1|14
TGCGCCAGCAGACAAACGGGATCTCAAGAGACCCAGTACTTC
CASRQTGSQETQYF
>TRBD1|TRBJ1-1|-|TRBV28|14
TGTGCCAGCAGGCCGGGACAGAGAGTAACTGAAGCTTTCTTT
CASRPGQRVTEAFF
>TRBD2|TRBJ2-3|-|TRBV6-1|14
TGTGCCAGCACACTAGCGGGAGGGGCAGATACGCAGTATTTT
CASTLAGGADTQYF
>TRBD1|TRBJ1-2|-|TRBV6-1|14
TGTGCCAGCAGTGAAGCCGGGACAGACTATGGCTACACCTTC
CASSEAGTDYGYTF
>-|TRBJ1-1|-|TRBV6-4|11
TGTGCCAGCAGCCTATACACTGAAGCTTTCTTT
CASSLYTEAFF
>-|TRBJ1-1|-|TRBV14|15
TGTGCCAGCAGCCCGCTGACACTACGGAACACTGAAGCTTTCTTT
CASSPLTLRNTEAFF
>-|TRBJ1-1|-|TRBV6-6|13
TGTGCCAGCAGTGATACAGAGAACACTGAAGCTTTCTTT
CASSDTENTEAFF
>TRBD1|TRBJ1-2|-|TRBV19|15
TGTGCCAGCGGTATGTACAGGGACAGCGTTTATGGCTACACCTTC
CASGMYRDSVYGYTF
>-|TRBJ2-7|-|TRBV7-2|15
TGTGCCAGCAGCTTATTCCTGGGGGGCCAGTACGAGCAGTACTTC
CASSLFLGGQYEQYF
>TRBD1|TRBJ1-3|-|TRBV5-1|16
TGCGCCAGCAGCAGGACAGGGGGCCTAGGTGGAAACACCATATATTTT
CASSRTGGLGGNTIYF
>-|TRBJ2-3|-|TRBV7-2|15
TGTGCCAGCAGCTTAGCGCTTGCTAGCGAAGATACGCAGTATTTT
CASSLALASEDTQYF
>TRBD1|TRBJ1-3|-|TRBV13|16
TGTGCCAGCAGCATCTACCACTGGACAGGGGGAAACACCATATATTTT
CASSIYHWTGGNTIYF
>-|TRBJ2-1|few|TRBV7-8|15
TGTGCCAGCAGCTTAAGGTTTGCCCCCTACAATGAGCAGTTCTTC
CASSLRFAPYNEQFF
>-|TRBJ1-4|-|TRBV7-6|17
TGTGCCAGCAGCTCCCGTTCCCGGGGCGAAGGGCGGGAAAAACTGTTTTTT
CASSSRSRGEGREKLFF
>TRBD2|TRBJ2-1|-|TRBV7-8|15
TGTGCCAGCAGCTTCGGGACTACAGGCGGAAATGAGCAGTTCTTC
CASSFGTTGGNEQFF
>-|TRBJ2-7|-|TRBV6-1|13
TGTGCCAGCAGTGAAATTGGTTTGGACGAGCAGTACTTC
CASSEIGLDEQYF
>TRBD2|TRBJ2-7|-|TRBV5-1|15
TGCGCCAGCACCACTTCGACTAGCGGGAACTACGAGCAGTACTTC
CASTTSTSGNYEQYF
>-|TRBJ1-3|few|TRBV9|15
TGTGCCAGCAGCGTAGAAGGCAGCTCTGGAAACACCATATATTTT
CASSVEGSSGNTIYF
>-|TRBJ1-2|-|TRBV6-1|15
TGTGCCAGCACCCTGGAGGGGAAGCGCGTGGATGGCTACACCTTC
CASTLEGKRVDGYTF
>-|TRBJ2-1|-|TRBV2|15
TGTGCCAGCTCAGACAGGCTGCCCAGCGGTATGGGGCAGTTCTTC
CASSDRLPSGMGQFF
>TRBD2|TRBJ2-3|-|TRBV29-1|16
TGCAGCGCTGACGGGACTAGCGGGAGGTCCACAGATACGCAGTATTTT
CSADGTSGRSTDTQYF
>-|TRBJ1-2|-|TRBV14|15
TGTGCCAGCAGCCAGGGGTCGACAGCAAACTATGGCTACACCTTC
CASSQGSTANYGYTF
>-|TRBJ2-5|once|TRBV14|14
TGTGCCAGCAGCCAAGGGGCGGGCTGGGAGACCCAGTACTTC
CASSQGAGWETQYF
>TRBD1|TRBJ1-4|-|TRBV30|16
TGTGCCTGGAGCCACCGGGACAGGGGGCTATATGAAAAACTGTTTTTT
CAWSHRDRGLYEKLFF
>-|TRBJ1-2|-|TRBV5-1|15
TGCGCCAGCAGCCCAAATCCGCGGGAGGACTATGGCTACACCTTC
CASSPNPREDYGYTF
>-|TRBJ2-2|once|TRBV30|11
TGTGCCTGGAAAGGACCCGGGGAGCTGTTTTTT
CAWKGPGELFF
>TRBD1|TRBJ1-2|-|TRBV11-2|12
TGTGCCAGCAGCACCCGGGACAGAACCTACACCTTC
CASSTRDRTYTF